Listed below are T cell receptor beta chains from one sample, sequenced in a study of T cells after yellow fever vaccination. TCRdb itself ran the 5' RACE reads through MiXCR, one entry per CDR3 protein. This sample has 30,000 to 35,000 distinct CDR3 sequences, with 6.6% found just once. This material consisted of PBMCs, either bulk or a sorted T-cell subset (CD4+, CD8+, memory, or dextramer-sorted; not recorded which), taken on the day of the first yellow fever vaccination. Receptor source: a man aged 18 to 29 who received the YFV17D yellow fever vaccine. Each CDR3 is given with its conserved first and last residue. A row's size may be missing; if present it is once, few, many or a size class.

TRBJ2-1	NA	TRBV19	CASRGRGGNEQFF
TRBJ1-5	many	TRBV12-3/TRBV12-4	CASSFSAGNQPQHF
TRBJ1-3	few	TRBV7-2	CASSSWSNTIYF
TRBJ1-2	NA	TRBV19	CASSMGTDSYYGYTF
TRBJ2-3	many	TRBV7-2	CASSFGAGDTQYF
TRBJ2-4	many	TRBV11-2	CASSSRTSSIAKNIQYF
TRBJ1-5	many	TRBV2	CASSSGTTGHQPQHF
TRBJ2-1	few	TRBV12-3/TRBV12-4	CASSLAAQGSSYNEQFF
TRBJ1-6	many	TRBV5-6	CASSLARGRIGNSPLHF
TRBJ2-7	NA	TRBV7-8	CASSLAFQGKYEQYF
TRBJ1-6	few	TRBV19	CASTKGQYNSPLHF
TRBJ2-2	few	TRBV7-2	CASRTGTGNTGELFF
TRBJ2-5	many	TRBV5-1	CASSFGTSGEETQYF
TRBJ1-1	medium-sized	TRBV29-1	CSVEIGMENTEAFF
TRBJ2-1	many	TRBV4-3	CASSQELGPYNEQFF
TRBJ2-5	many	TRBV20-1	CSATWVEETQYF
TRBJ2-1	many	TRBV5-1	CASSLAMVNEQFF
TRBJ1-5	many	TRBV19	CASRQRSLDSNQPQHF
TRBJ1-4	many	TRBV10-3	CATRAVPGGEKLFF
TRBJ1-4	NA	TRBV20-1	CSVGLYPQKLFF
TRBJ1-5	many	TRBV6-2/TRBV6-3	CASSYSKLGFSNQPQHF
TRBJ2-7	few	TRBV11-1	CASSRAGRYEQYF
TRBJ1-6	NA	TRBV5-1	CASSPLFRRTNSPLHF
TRBJ2-7	many	TRBV5-1	CASSLARLGGKTYEQYF
TRBJ1-5	many	TRBV5-5	CASSLGAAGQPQHF
TRBJ2-3	many	TRBV20-1	CSAPYRVTDTQYF
TRBJ2-1	many	TRBV19	CASSIGQGSEQFF
TRBJ2-5	many	TRBV5-1	CASSAGQGLETQYF
TRBJ1-2	few	TRBV4-1	CASSQGRGTAVYGYTF
TRBJ2-3	NA	TRBV20-1	CSANPDGDTQYF
TRBJ1-6	many	TRBV9	CASSVTGWSSPLHF
TRBJ1-2	few	TRBV6-2/TRBV6-3	CATTGVTNYGYTF
TRBJ1-2	many	TRBV6-5	CASSYPATGDGGYTF
TRBJ2-1	many	TRBV15	CATSRASGDYNEQFF
TRBJ1-1	many	TRBV29-1	CSVWRAEAFF
TRBJ1-5	few	TRBV12-3/TRBV12-4	CASSLGQGAGQPQHF
TRBJ2-1	many	TRBV24-1	CATTEGGDRGTHPEQFF
TRBJ2-3	NA	TRBV4-3	CASSRVTGLAGLDTQYF
TRBJ1-1	many	TRBV6-2/TRBV6-3	CASSYLGPEAFF
TRBJ1-2	medium-sized	TRBV12-3/TRBV12-4	CASSFNSLRGYTF
TRBJ2-2	many	TRBV12-3/TRBV12-4	CASSPGTGRTGELFF
TRBJ2-5	many	TRBV7-6	CASSSRIWGTQETQYF
TRBJ2-3	many	TRBV10-3	CAILGGPTDTQYF
TRBJ2-5	few	TRBV29-1	CSVHGGAGETQYF
TRBJ1-6	few	TRBV5-6	CASSLAGTEIFSPLHF
TRBJ2-5	NA	TRBV11-2	CASRDLGTQYF
TRBJ2-7	many	TRBV9	CASSVTEGYEQYF
TRBJ2-3	NA	TRBV20-1	CIAHQGDTQYF
TRBJ2-1	many	TRBV20-1	CSAVVLAGGPGEQFF
TRBJ2-2	few	TRBV7-6	CASSLAVQTGELFF
TRBJ2-5	many	TRBV4-1	CASSRTGSYQETQYF
TRBJ1-1	NA	TRBV7-2	CASSPYRTGTEAFF
TRBJ2-3	many	TRBV9	CASSVNSGVVRDTQYF
TRBJ1-3	NA	TRBV6-1	CASSGPGRNSGNTIYF